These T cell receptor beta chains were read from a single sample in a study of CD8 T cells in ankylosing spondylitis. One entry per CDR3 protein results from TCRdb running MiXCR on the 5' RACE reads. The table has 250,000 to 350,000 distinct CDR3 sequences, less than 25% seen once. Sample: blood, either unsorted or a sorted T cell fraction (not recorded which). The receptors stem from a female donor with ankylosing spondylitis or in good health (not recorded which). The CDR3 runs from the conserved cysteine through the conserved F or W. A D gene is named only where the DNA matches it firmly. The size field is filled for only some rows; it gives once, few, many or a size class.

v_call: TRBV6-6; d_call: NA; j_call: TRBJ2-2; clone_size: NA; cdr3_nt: TGTGCCAGCACGGAGAACACCGGGGAGCTGTTTTTT; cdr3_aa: CASTENTGELFF
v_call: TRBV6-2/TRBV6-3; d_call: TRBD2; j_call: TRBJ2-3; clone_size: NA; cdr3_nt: TGTGCCAGCAGCACCCGGACTAGCGAGGCAGATACGCAGTATTTT; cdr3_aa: CASSTRTSEADTQYF
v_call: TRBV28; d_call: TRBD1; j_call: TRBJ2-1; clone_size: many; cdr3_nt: TGTGCCAGCAGTCGACAGGGGGGGAATGAGCAGTTCTTC; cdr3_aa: CASSRQGGNEQFF
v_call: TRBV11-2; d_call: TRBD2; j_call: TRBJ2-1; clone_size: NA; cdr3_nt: TGTGCCAGCAGCTTAGATCTAGCGGGGAACAATGAGCAGTTCTTC; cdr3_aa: CASSLDLAGNNEQFF
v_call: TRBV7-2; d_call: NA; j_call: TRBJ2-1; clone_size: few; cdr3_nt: TGTGCCAGCACCCTTACCAGGCCCCTGTTCAATGAGCAGTTCTTC; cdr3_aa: CASTLTRPLFNEQFF
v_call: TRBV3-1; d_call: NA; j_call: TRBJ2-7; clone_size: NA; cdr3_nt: TGTGCCAGCAGCCAAGGGGCGGCCCCGGGCTACGAGCAGTACTTC; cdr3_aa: CASSQGAAPGYEQYF
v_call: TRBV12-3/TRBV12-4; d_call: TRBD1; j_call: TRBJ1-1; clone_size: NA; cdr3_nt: TGTGCTGGGTGGGGACAGCCGAACACTGAAGCTTTCTTT; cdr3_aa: CAGWGQPNTEAFF
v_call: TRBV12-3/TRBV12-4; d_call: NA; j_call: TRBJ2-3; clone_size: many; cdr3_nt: TGTGCCAGCAGCGAGGGGACTGGTAGCACAGATACGCAGTATTTT; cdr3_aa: CASSEGTGSTDTQYF
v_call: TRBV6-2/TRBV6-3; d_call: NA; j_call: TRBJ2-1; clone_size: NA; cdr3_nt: TGTGCCAGCCAGCGGTGGAGCTCCTACAATGAGCAGTTCTTC; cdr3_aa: CASQRWSSYNEQFF
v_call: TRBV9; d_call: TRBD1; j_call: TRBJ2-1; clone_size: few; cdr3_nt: TGTGCCAGCACTCGGCAGGGGGACAGCTCCTACAATGAGCAGTTCTTC; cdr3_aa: CASTRQGDSSYNEQFF
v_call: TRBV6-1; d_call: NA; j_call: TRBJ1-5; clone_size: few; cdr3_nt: TGTGCCAGCATCTCCGGGGTCGCGGGCCAGCCCCAGCATTTT; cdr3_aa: CASISGVAGQPQHF
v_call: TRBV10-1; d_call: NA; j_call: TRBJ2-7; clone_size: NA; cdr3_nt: TGCGCCAGCAGTGGGACCTTCGGGGGTTACGAGCAGTACTTC; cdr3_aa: CASSGTFGGYEQYF
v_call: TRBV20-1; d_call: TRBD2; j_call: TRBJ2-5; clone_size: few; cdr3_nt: TGCAGTGCTGGAGGGACTAGCGGGAGTCTAGGGAGGACCCAGTACTTC; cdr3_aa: CSAGGTSGSLGRTQYF
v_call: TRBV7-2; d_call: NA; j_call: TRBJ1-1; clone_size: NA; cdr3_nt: TGTGCCAGCAGCTTAATGGGTTATAGGAGCGCTGAAGCTTTCTTT; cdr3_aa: CASSLMGYRSAEAFF
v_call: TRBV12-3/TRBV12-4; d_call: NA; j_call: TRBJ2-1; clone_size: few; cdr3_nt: TGTGCCAGCACCCTTGTAGGAGTGGGCAATGAGCAGTTCTTC; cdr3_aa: CASTLVGVGNEQFF
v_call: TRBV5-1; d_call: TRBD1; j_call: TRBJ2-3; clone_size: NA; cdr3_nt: TGCGCCAGCAGCTCGGGACAGGGGAGCACAGATACGCAGTATTTT; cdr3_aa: CASSSGQGSTDTQYF
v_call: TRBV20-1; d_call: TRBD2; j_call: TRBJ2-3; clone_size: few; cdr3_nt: TGCAGTGCTAGGACAGCGGGAGTCACAGATACGCAGTATTTT; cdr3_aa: CSARTAGVTDTQYF
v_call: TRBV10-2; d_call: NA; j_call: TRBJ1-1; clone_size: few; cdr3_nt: TGCGCCAGCAGTGGGGGTTTCACTGAAGCTTTCTTT; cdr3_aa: CASSGGFTEAFF
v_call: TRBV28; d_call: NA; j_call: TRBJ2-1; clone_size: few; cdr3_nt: TGTGCCAGCAGTTTATTAGCAGGGGACCACAATGAGCAGTTCTTC; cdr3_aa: CASSLLAGDHNEQFF
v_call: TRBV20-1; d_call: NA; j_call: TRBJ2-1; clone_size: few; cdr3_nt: TGCAGTGCTCCACTCCCGATTCACAATGAGCAGTTCTTC; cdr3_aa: CSAPLPIHNEQFF
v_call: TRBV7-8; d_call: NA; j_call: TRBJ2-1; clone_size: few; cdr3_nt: TGTGCCAGCAGCGGGCGGGGCGACCCGAGATACAATGAGCAGTTCTTC; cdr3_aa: CASSGRGDPRYNEQFF
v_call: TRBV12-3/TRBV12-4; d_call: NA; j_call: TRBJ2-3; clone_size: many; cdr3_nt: TGTGCCAGCAGTTTCGATAGGCCGCAGTATTTT; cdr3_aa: CASSFDRPQYF
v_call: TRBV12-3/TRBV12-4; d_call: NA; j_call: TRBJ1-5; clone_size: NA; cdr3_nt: TGTGCCAGCGGCCCCGAAGGAAATCAGCCCCAGCATTTT; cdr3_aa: CASGPEGNQPQHF
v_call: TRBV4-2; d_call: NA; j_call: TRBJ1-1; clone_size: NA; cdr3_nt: TGTGCCAGCAGCCAAGAATATCGGACAGATGAAGCTTTCTTT; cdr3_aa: CASSQEYRTDEAFF
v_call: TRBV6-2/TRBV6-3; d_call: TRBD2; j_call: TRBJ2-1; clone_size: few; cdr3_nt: TGTGCCAGCAGTGCGATAAGGACTAGCGGGAGGATCGTCAATGAGCAGTTCTTC; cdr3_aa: CASSAIRTSGRIVNEQFF
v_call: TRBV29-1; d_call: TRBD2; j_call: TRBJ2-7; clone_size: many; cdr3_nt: TGCAGCGTCCGCCTCGGGGGGGATTACGACGAGCAGTACTTC; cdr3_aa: CSVRLGGDYDEQYF
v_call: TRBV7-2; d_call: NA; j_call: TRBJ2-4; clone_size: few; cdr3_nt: TGTGCCAGCAGCTTATGGATGCCTCGGGGAAACATTCAGTACTTC; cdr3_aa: CASSLWMPRGNIQYF
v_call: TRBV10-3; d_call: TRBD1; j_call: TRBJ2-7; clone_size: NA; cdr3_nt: TGTGCCATCAGTGACAGGGGGCCGATCGAGCAGTACTTC; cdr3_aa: CAISDRGPIEQYF
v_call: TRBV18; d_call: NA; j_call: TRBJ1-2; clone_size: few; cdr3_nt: TGTGCCAGCTCACCCGCCGGGGATGGCTACACCTTC; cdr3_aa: CASSPAGDGYTF
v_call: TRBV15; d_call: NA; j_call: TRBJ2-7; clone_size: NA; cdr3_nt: TGTGCCACCAGCCCTTCTGTCAGGGGCTACGAGCAGTACTTC; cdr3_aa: CATSPSVRGYEQYF
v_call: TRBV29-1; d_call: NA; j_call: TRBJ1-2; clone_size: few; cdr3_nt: TGCAGCGTTGGACGGAGAAACTATGGCTACACCTTC; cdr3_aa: CSVGRRNYGYTF
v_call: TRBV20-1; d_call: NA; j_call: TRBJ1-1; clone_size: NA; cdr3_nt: TGCAGTGCTAGAGAACCGGGACTGAACACTGAAGCTTTCTTT; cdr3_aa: CSAREPGLNTEAFF
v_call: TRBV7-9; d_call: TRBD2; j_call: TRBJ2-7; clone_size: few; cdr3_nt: TGTGCCAGCAGCTTAGCGATGCGGGAGCTCGAGCAGTACTTC; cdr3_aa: CASSLAMRELEQYF
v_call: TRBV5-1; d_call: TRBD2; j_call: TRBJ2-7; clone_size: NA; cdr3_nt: TGCGCCAGCAGTAATAGACCGGCGGGAGGTCTGTCCTACGAGCAGTACTTC; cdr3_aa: CASSNRPAGGLSYEQYF
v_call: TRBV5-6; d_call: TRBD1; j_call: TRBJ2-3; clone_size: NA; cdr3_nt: TGTGCCAGCAGCATCGGGACAGGCGATCCCACAGATACGCAGTATTTT; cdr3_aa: CASSIGTGDPTDTQYF
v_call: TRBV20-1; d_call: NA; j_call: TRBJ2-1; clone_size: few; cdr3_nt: TGCAGTGCTAGAGGCGCCAATGAGCAGTTCTTC; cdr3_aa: CSARGANEQFF
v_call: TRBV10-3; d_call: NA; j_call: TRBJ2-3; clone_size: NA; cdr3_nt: TGTGCCATCAGTCGGAAGGCAGATACGCAGTATTTT; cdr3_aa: CAISRKADTQYF
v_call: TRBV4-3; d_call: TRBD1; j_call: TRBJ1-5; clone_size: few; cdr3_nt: TGCGCCAGCAGCCAAAGGTGGGACAGGGGAACTCAGCCCCAGCATTTT; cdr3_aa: CASSQRWDRGTQPQHF
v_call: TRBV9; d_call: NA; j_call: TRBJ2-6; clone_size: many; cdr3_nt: TGTGCCAGCAGCCGCTCTGGGGCCAACGTCCTGACTTTC; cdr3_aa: CASSRSGANVLTF
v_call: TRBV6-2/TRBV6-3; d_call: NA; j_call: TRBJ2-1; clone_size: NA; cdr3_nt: TGTGCCAGCAGTACAGGGTTATACAATGAGCAGTTCTTC; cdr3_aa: CASSTGLYNEQFF
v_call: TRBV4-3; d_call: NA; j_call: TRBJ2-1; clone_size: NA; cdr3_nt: TGCGCCAGCAGCCAAGATTACCGTCAGGATGAGCAGTTCTTC; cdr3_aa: CASSQDYRQDEQFF
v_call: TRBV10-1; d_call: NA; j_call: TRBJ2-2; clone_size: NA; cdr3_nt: TGCGCCAGCAGTGAGTCGGCCGGGGAGCTGTTTTTT; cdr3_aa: CASSESAGELFF
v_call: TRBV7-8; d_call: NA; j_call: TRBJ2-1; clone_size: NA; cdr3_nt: TGTGCCAGCAGCTTCGATACAAGAATGAATGAGCAGTTCTTC; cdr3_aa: CASSFDTRMNEQFF
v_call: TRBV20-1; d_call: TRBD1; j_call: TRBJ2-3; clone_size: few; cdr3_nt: TGCAGTGCGTGTATCCGGGACAGGAGGAGTACGCAGTATTTT; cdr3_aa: CSACIRDRRSTQYF
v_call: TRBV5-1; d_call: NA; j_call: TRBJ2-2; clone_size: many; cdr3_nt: TGCGCCAGCAGCTTGAGGGTTAGCGCCTCGAACACCGGGGAGCTGTTTTTT; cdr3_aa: CASSLRVSASNTGELFF
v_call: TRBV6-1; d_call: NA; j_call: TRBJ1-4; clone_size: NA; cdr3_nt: TGTGCCAGCAGTGAATCGGCAACTAATGAAAAACTGTTTTTT; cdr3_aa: CASSESATNEKLFF
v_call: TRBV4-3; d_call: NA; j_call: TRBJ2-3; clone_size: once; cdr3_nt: TGCGCCAGCAGCCAAGATCCCGGAAGGGATACGCAGTATTTT; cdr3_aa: CASSQDPGRDTQYF
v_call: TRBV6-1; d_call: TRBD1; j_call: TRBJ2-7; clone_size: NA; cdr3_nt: TGTGCCAGCATTCGTGGGACAGGCGCCTACGAGCAGTACTTC; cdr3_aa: CASIRGTGAYEQYF
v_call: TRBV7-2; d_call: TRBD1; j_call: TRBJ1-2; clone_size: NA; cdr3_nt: TGTGCCAGCAGCCTCGACAGGGGCGGCTATGGCTACACCTTC; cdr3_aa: CASSLDRGGYGYTF
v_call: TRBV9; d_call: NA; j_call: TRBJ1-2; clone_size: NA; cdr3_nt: TGTGCCAGCAGCGTAGAGCGAGGAGGCTACACCTTC; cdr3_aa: CASSVERGGYTF
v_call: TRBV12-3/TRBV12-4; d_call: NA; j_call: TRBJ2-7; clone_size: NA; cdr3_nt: TGTGCCAGCAGTTTTAACTCTTTCTACGAGCAGTACTTC; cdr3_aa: CASSFNSFYEQYF
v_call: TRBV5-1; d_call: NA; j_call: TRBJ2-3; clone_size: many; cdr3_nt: TGCGCCAGCAGCTTGGATCAATATACGCAGTATTTT; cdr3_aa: CASSLDQYTQYF
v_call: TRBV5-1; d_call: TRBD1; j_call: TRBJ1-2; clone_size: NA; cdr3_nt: TGCGCCAGCAGCTTGACCCAAGAGGGGGCGGAGGGCTACACCTTC; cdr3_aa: CASSLTQEGAEGYTF
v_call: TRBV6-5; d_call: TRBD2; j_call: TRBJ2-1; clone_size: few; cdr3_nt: TGTGCCAGCAGTTACGGAGTACTGGCGGGAGTCCTTGAGCAGTTCTTC; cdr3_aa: CASSYGVLAGVLEQFF